This T cell receptor beta chain appears in the sequencing data of a study of T-cell memory formation after mild COVID-19. The study's findings and limits: Clones that got smaller from day 15 to 85 had even CD4/CD8, while clones growing later tipped toward CD4+.

About this clonotype: Its antigen is still unknown.

One entry per CDR3 protein, called by TCRdb with MiXCR from the 5' RACE reads. The sample has hundreds of thousands of distinct CDR3 sequences, 16% seen once; the top ten hold 3.5%. Germline V gives CDR1 MGHRA, CDR2 YSYEKL. The CDR3 is 17 amino acids. The V end was cut by 4 bases, the J end by 0 bases, with 18 bases between. Sequenced input: PBMCs or a T cell subset sorted from them (not recorded which). The chain joins TRBV4-1 to TRBJ1-2; no definite D call. The sequence came from a man between 18 and 29 years old who had mild COVID-19 (a few samples of this study predate the infection). Cell type and time point are not known. The CDR3 DNA reads as TGCGCCAGCAGCCGCTCGGATGGCAGGAAAGCTAACTATGGCTACACCTTC. Encoded protein: CASSRSDGRKANYGYTF.